Listed below are T cell receptor beta chains from one sample, sequenced in a study of T cell responses to AZD1222 COVID-19 vaccine. Data came from immunoSEQ multiplex PCR; TCRdb stores just in-frame clones and leaves some out. The data hold 130,000 to 150,000 clones, with roughly nine tenths observed a single time. This material consisted of peripheral blood, taken on day 0 of AZD1222 vaccination. The receptors come from an adult in good health. CDR3s leave out the opening cysteine and the closing phenylalanine or tryptophan. The order of the fields is J gene, V gene, D gene, CDR3 length, clone size, CDR3 protein. A D gene is named only where the DNA matches it firmly. The size field is filled for only some rows; it gives once, few, many or a size class.

j_call: TRBJ2-7; v_call: TRBV11-2; d_call: -; cdr3_length: 15; clone_size: -; cdr3_aa: ASSLSTGGTGSYEQY
j_call: TRBJ2-5; v_call: TRBV7-8; d_call: TRBD1; cdr3_length: 14; clone_size: -; cdr3_aa: ASSLWQGQDQETQY
j_call: TRBJ1-4; v_call: TRBV11-2; d_call: TRBD1; cdr3_length: 14; clone_size: few; cdr3_aa: ASSRGPGQGSEKLF
j_call: TRBJ2-7; v_call: TRBV6-5; d_call: TRBD1; cdr3_length: 12; clone_size: -; cdr3_aa: ASRRGQGRYEQY
j_call: TRBJ2-5; v_call: TRBV10-2; d_call: TRBD1; cdr3_length: 13; clone_size: -; cdr3_aa: ASSDSGTGKRTQY
j_call: TRBJ1-2; v_call: TRBV5-1; d_call: TRBD1; cdr3_length: 12; clone_size: -; cdr3_aa: ASSVGQSNYGYT
j_call: TRBJ1-5; v_call: TRBV12-3/TRBV12-4; d_call: -; cdr3_length: 11; clone_size: few; cdr3_aa: ASSGQGNQPQH
j_call: TRBJ1-2; v_call: TRBV11-2; d_call: TRBD1; cdr3_length: 12; clone_size: -; cdr3_aa: ASRRTGEGYGYT
j_call: TRBJ2-5; v_call: TRBV6-1; d_call: TRBD2; cdr3_length: 15; clone_size: -; cdr3_aa: ASSEESPRGGRETQY
j_call: TRBJ1-2; v_call: TRBV25-1; d_call: TRBD1; cdr3_length: 11; clone_size: once; cdr3_aa: ASRDRDLYGYT
j_call: TRBJ1-2; v_call: TRBV6-4; d_call: -; cdr3_length: 11; clone_size: -; cdr3_aa: ASSDSRVYGYT
j_call: TRBJ1-1; v_call: TRBV7-2; d_call: -; cdr3_length: 13; clone_size: once; cdr3_aa: ASSFVSTPNTEAF
j_call: TRBJ2-1; v_call: TRBV30; d_call: -; cdr3_length: 12; clone_size: -; cdr3_aa: AWSQEGPRNEQF
j_call: TRBJ2-6; v_call: TRBV9; d_call: TRBD2; cdr3_length: 14; clone_size: -; cdr3_aa: ASSPGGSSGANVLT
j_call: TRBJ1-1; v_call: TRBV3-1/TRBV3-2; d_call: TRBD1; cdr3_length: 11; clone_size: -; cdr3_aa: ASCLTGITEAF
j_call: TRBJ2-2; v_call: TRBV19; d_call: -; cdr3_length: 13; clone_size: few; cdr3_aa: ASSPPARDAGELF
j_call: TRBJ2-1; v_call: TRBV24-1; d_call: TRBD1; cdr3_length: 14; clone_size: -; cdr3_aa: ATSGVDRGPINEQF
j_call: TRBJ1-1; v_call: TRBV18; d_call: -; cdr3_length: 9; clone_size: few; cdr3_aa: ASSPQKQAF
j_call: TRBJ2-1; v_call: TRBV11-3; d_call: TRBD2; cdr3_length: 14; clone_size: -; cdr3_aa: ASSSRRESSYNEQF
j_call: TRBJ1-5; v_call: TRBV5-5; d_call: -; cdr3_length: 12; clone_size: -; cdr3_aa: ASSLLADNQPQH
j_call: TRBJ1-4; v_call: TRBV7-8; d_call: -; cdr3_length: 15; clone_size: -; cdr3_aa: ASSRNPTLATNEKLF
j_call: TRBJ2-5; v_call: TRBV6-5; d_call: TRBD1; cdr3_length: 12; clone_size: once; cdr3_aa: ASRGQGDQETQY
j_call: TRBJ1-2; v_call: TRBV30; d_call: -; cdr3_length: 10; clone_size: -; cdr3_aa: AWDPLPIGYT
j_call: TRBJ2-1; v_call: TRBV19; d_call: TRBD2; cdr3_length: 13; clone_size: -; cdr3_aa: ATGEGLSSYNEQF
j_call: TRBJ1-5; v_call: TRBV5-3; d_call: -; cdr3_length: 14; clone_size: -; cdr3_aa: ARSLGTGPNNQPQH
j_call: TRBJ1-1; v_call: TRBV7-2; d_call: TRBD1; cdr3_length: 12; clone_size: -; cdr3_aa: ASSLTGEGTEAF
j_call: TRBJ2-7; v_call: TRBV20-1; d_call: -; cdr3_length: 9; clone_size: -; cdr3_aa: SAIPLYEQY
j_call: TRBJ2-7; v_call: TRBV7-8; d_call: TRBD2; cdr3_length: 12; clone_size: -; cdr3_aa: ASSFGTREREQY
j_call: TRBJ1-5; v_call: TRBV10-3; d_call: -; cdr3_length: 12; clone_size: once; cdr3_aa: AIRAEVGGQPQH
j_call: TRBJ2-6; v_call: TRBV28; d_call: -; cdr3_length: 12; clone_size: -; cdr3_aa: ASSLSSGANVLT
j_call: TRBJ1-1; v_call: TRBV25-1; d_call: TRBD1; cdr3_length: 14; clone_size: -; cdr3_aa: ASRGGRGLANTEAF
j_call: TRBJ1-2; v_call: TRBV28; d_call: -; cdr3_length: 12; clone_size: -; cdr3_aa: ASSRVAGNYGYT
j_call: TRBJ2-2; v_call: TRBV7-7; d_call: -; cdr3_length: 15; clone_size: few; cdr3_aa: ASSLAPGHLNTGELF
j_call: TRBJ2-1; v_call: TRBV10-2; d_call: TRBD1; cdr3_length: 11; clone_size: -; cdr3_aa: ASSQTGDNEQF
j_call: TRBJ2-3; v_call: TRBV5-1; d_call: TRBD1; cdr3_length: 12; clone_size: -; cdr3_aa: ASSTGQITDTQY
j_call: TRBJ1-6; v_call: TRBV11-3; d_call: -; cdr3_length: 12; clone_size: -; cdr3_aa: ASSLGPYNSPLH
j_call: TRBJ1-5; v_call: TRBV14; d_call: -; cdr3_length: 11; clone_size: -; cdr3_aa: ASSQGLRQPQH
j_call: TRBJ2-7; v_call: TRBV20-1; d_call: TRBD2; cdr3_length: 15; clone_size: -; cdr3_aa: SASGSSLASGAYEQY
j_call: TRBJ1-3; v_call: TRBV5-1; d_call: -; cdr3_length: 12; clone_size: -; cdr3_aa: ASRVQFSGNTIY
j_call: TRBJ2-2; v_call: TRBV30; d_call: -; cdr3_length: 13; clone_size: -; cdr3_aa: AWSADGINTGELF
j_call: TRBJ1-2; v_call: TRBV30; d_call: -; cdr3_length: 9; clone_size: -; cdr3_aa: ASTWAYGYT
j_call: TRBJ2-1; v_call: TRBV9; d_call: TRBD2; cdr3_length: 14; clone_size: -; cdr3_aa: ASSIAGTSGYNEQF
j_call: TRBJ1-6; v_call: TRBV27; d_call: -; cdr3_length: 15; clone_size: -; cdr3_aa: ASSPTGRSSYNSPLH
j_call: TRBJ2-7; v_call: TRBV7-9; d_call: -; cdr3_length: 13; clone_size: -; cdr3_aa: ASRGRTSSSYEQY
j_call: TRBJ2-1; v_call: TRBV28; d_call: -; cdr3_length: 12; clone_size: -; cdr3_aa: ASSLSAVYNEQF
j_call: TRBJ2-3; v_call: TRBV7-2; d_call: -; cdr3_length: 14; clone_size: -; cdr3_aa: ASSDWRGKGTDTQY
j_call: TRBJ2-3; v_call: TRBV7-2; d_call: -; cdr3_length: 11; clone_size: -; cdr3_aa: ASSDRSVDTQY
j_call: TRBJ2-7; v_call: TRBV5-8; d_call: TRBD2; cdr3_length: 14; clone_size: -; cdr3_aa: ASSLAIFGGGYEQY
j_call: TRBJ2-1; v_call: TRBV18; d_call: -; cdr3_length: 11; clone_size: -; cdr3_aa: ASSPDLYNEQF
j_call: TRBJ2-3; v_call: TRBV19; d_call: -; cdr3_length: 12; clone_size: -; cdr3_aa: ASINYGSTDTQY